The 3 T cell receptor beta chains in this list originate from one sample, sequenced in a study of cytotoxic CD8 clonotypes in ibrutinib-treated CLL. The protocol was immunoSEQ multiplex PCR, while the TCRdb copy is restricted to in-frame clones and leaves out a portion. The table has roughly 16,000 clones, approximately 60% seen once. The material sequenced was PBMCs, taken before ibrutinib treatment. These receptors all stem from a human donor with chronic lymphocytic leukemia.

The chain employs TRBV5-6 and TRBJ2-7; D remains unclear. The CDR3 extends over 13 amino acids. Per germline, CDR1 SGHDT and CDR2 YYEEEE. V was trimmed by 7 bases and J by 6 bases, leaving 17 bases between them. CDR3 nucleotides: TGTGCCAGCTTCGGACGGAGCCCTGGCGAGCAGTACGTC. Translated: CASFGRSPGEQYV.

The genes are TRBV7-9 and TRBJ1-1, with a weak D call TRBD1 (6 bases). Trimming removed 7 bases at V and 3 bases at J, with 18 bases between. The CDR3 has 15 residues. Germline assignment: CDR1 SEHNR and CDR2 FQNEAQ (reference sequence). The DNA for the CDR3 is TGTGCCAGCATTTTACCCCTGGGGGCCTACACTGAAGCTTTCTTT. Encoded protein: CASILPLGAYTEAFF.

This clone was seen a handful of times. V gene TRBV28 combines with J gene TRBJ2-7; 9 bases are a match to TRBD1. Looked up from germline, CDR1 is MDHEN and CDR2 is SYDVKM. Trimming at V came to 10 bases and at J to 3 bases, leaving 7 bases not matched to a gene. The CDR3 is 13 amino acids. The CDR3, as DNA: TGTGCCACCCAGGGACAGGGATTCTACGAGCAGTACGTC. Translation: CATQGQGFYEQYV.